The rows below give T cell receptor beta chains drawn from one sample of a study of T cells in Graves' hyperthyroidism and ophthalmopathy. One entry per CDR3 protein, called by TCRdb with MiXCR from the multiplex PCR reads. The table lists fewer than 450,000 distinct CDR3 sequences, about a sixth of them singletons, with 34% in the top ten. Sequenced: blood. These TCRs come from a woman aged 25 to 39 with Graves' hyperthyroidism that later progressed to Graves' ophthalmopathy. Both conserved end residues are part of each CDR3. The D gene is left open where the match is weak. Clone size, where shown, is once, few, many, or a class for clones that have expanded.

d_gene	v_gene	abundance	j_gene	CDR3aa	CDR3nt
TRBD1	TRBV5-5	many	TRBJ2-7	CASSLTGTGSWGQYF	TGTGCCAGCAGCTTGACCGGGACAGGGTCGTGGGGGCAGTACTTC
NA	TRBV4-1	many	TRBJ2-1	CASSQVFEAYNEQFF	TGCGCCAGCAGCCAAGTATTCGAAGCCTACAATGAGCAGTTCTTC
TRBD2	TRBV14	NA	TRBJ2-3	CASSRSAGLGTDTQYF	TGTGCCAGCAGCAGATCAGCGGGACTCGGCACAGATACGCAGTATTTT
NA	TRBV20-1	many	TRBJ1-4	CSARDLSTNEKLFF	TGCAGTGCAAGAGACCTGTCAACTAATGAAAAACTGTTTTTT
NA	TRBV6-1	NA	TRBJ1-2	CASTEGIGAGNYGYTF	TGTGCCAGCACCGAAGGGATAGGGGCCGGAAACTATGGCTACACCTTC
NA	TRBV7-9	NA	TRBJ1-1	CANTGIAEAFF	TGTGCCAACACAGGGATAGCTGAAGCTTTCTTT
NA	TRBV4-2	NA	TRBJ1-5	CASSQDSQGGGNQPQHF	TGTGCCAGCAGCCAAGATAGCCAGGGCGGCGGCAATCAGCCCCAGCATTTT
NA	TRBV6-1	few	TRBJ1-3	CASSDAGLGNTIYF	TGTGCCAGCAGTGATGCGGGGCTTGGAAACACCATATATTTT
TRBD1	TRBV2	NA	TRBJ2-1	CASSRDRGIDEQFF	TGTGCCAGCAGTCGGGACAGGGGGATAGATGAGCAGTTCTTC
NA	TRBV7-2	many	TRBJ1-1	CASSLTGGENTEAFF	TGTGCCAGCAGCCTCACTGGCGGGGAGAACACTGAAGCTTTCTTT
TRBD2	TRBV11-2	NA	TRBJ2-7	CASSFEFRTSPEQYF	TGTGCCAGCAGCTTCGAGTTCAGGACTAGCCCCGAGCAGTACTTC
NA	TRBV7-8	many	TRBJ2-5	CASRTDYQETQYF	TGTGCCAGCAGGACAGACTACCAAGAGACCCAGTACTTC
NA	TRBV18	NA	TRBJ2-1	CASSLLSSSVASYNEQFF	TGTGCCAGCTCATTGCTCTCTTCTAGCGTCGCCTCCTACAATGAGCAGTTCTTC
NA	TRBV7-8	many	TRBJ1-6	CASSLAYLTEHSPLHF	TGTGCCAGCAGCTTAGCCTATCTGACAGAACATTCACCCCTCCACTTT
TRBD1	TRBV18	many	TRBJ2-3	CASSLYGTARTDTQYF	TGTGCCAGCTCACTCTATGGGACAGCCCGCACAGATACGCAGTATTTT
TRBD1	TRBV20-1	many	TRBJ1-4	CSARAGTGGGEKLFF	TGCAGTGCTAGAGCCGGGACAGGGGGCGGTGAAAAACTGTTTTTT
NA	TRBV19	few	TRBJ2-1	CASSIVARSSYNEQFF	TGTGCCAGTAGTATAGTGGCTAGAAGCTCCTACAATGAGCAGTTCTTC
NA	TRBV2	many	TRBJ2-5	CASSEAGGVYWPQYF	TGTGCCAGCAGTGAAGCGGGGGGAGTTTACTGGCCACAGTACTTC
NA	TRBV11-2	many	TRBJ2-7	CASSTPSDGGYEQYF	TGTGCCAGCAGCACACCCTCAGACGGAGGCTACGAGCAGTACTTC
TRBD1	TRBV27	many	TRBJ2-7	CASSLSGTGVSYEQYF	TGTGCCAGCAGTTTATCCGGGACAGGGGTCTCCTACGAGCAGTACTTC
NA	TRBV7-3	NA	TRBJ2-1	CASSLGPQGYNEQFF	TGTGCCAGCAGCTTAGGCCCACAGGGCTACAATGAGCAGTTCTTC
TRBD2	TRBV13	NA	TRBJ2-3	CASSFAGTTHTDTQYF	TGTGCCAGCAGCTTCGCCGGGACTACCCACACAGATACGCAGTATTTT
TRBD2	TRBV7-8	many	TRBJ2-5	CASSSGLAGFTQETQYF	TGTGCCAGCAGCTCGGGACTAGCGGGATTCACACAAGAGACCCAGTACTTC
NA	TRBV20-1	NA	TRBJ1-5	CSASLQNNQPQHF	TGCAGTGCTAGTTTACAGAACAATCAGCCCCAGCATTTT
TRBD1	TRBV4-1	NA	TRBJ2-7	CASSPRPGGPYEQYF	TGCGCCAGCAGCCCTCGTCCAGGGGGTCCCTACGAGCAGTACTTC
TRBD2	TRBV5-1	NA	TRBJ2-5	CASSLVPGGLVETQYF	TGCGCCAGCAGCTTGGTTCCGGGAGGGTTGGTGGAGACCCAGTACTTC
NA	TRBV28	many	TRBJ2-2	CASSFPRGGGPPVGELFF	TGTGCCAGCAGTTTTCCCCGGGGAGGGGGCCCCCCCGTCGGGGAGCTGTTTTTT
NA	TRBV24-1	many	TRBJ2-5	CATSSAGKGQETQYF	TGTGCCACCAGTTCCGCGGGGAAAGGCCAAGAGACCCAGTACTTC
TRBD2	TRBV19	many	TRBJ2-3	CASSRLAGSTDTQYF	TGTGCCAGTAGTAGACTAGCGGGGAGCACAGATACGCAGTATTTT
NA	TRBV30	many	TRBJ1-5	CAWSVAQGQPQHF	TGTGCCTGGAGTGTAGCCCAGGGGCAGCCCCAGCATTTT
NA	TRBV9	NA	TRBJ2-7	CASSVDTVSSYEQYF	TGTGCCAGCAGCGTAGATACAGTGAGCTCCTACGAGCAGTACTTC
NA	TRBV5-1	NA	TRBJ2-1	CASSLGTNNEQFF	TGCGCCAGCAGCTTGGGTACTAACAATGAGCAGTTCTTC
NA	TRBV20-1	many	TRBJ2-7	CSARLPSVSMSEQYF	TGCAGTGCTAGACTCCCTAGCGTCTCCATGAGCGAGCAGTACTTC
NA	TRBV11-1	many	TRBJ2-7	CASSLAEAYEQYF	TGTGCCAGCAGCTTAGCGGAGGCCTACGAGCAGTACTTC
NA	TRBV11-1	many	TRBJ2-5	CASSLLGQLRGSIGETQYF	TGTGCCAGCAGCTTATTGGGCCAACTCAGGGGTTCCATCGGGGAGACCCAGTACTTC
NA	TRBV18	few	TRBJ1-1	CASSLRVNTEAFF	TGTGCCAGCTCACTCAGGGTGAACACTGAAGCTTTCTTT
NA	TRBV19	NA	TRBJ2-7	CASSSLAPPTYEQYF	TGTGCCAGTAGTTCCTTGGCTCCCCCAACCTACGAGCAGTACTTC
TRBD1	TRBV5-1	NA	TRBJ2-1	CASSFILTGEYNEQFF	TGCGCCAGCAGCTTTATCTTAACAGGGGAATACAATGAGCAGTTCTTC
NA	TRBV2	many	TRBJ1-6	CASSDGLRDSPLHF	TGTGCCAGCAGTGACGGGCTTCGAGATTCACCCCTCCACTTT
TRBD1	TRBV28	many	TRBJ1-2	CASSDRENYGYTF	TGTGCCAGCAGCGACAGGGAGAACTATGGCTACACCTTC
TRBD2	TRBV4-2	NA	TRBJ2-6	CASSPRLAAISGANVLTF	TGTGCCAGCAGCCCCCGACTAGCGGCGATCTCTGGGGCCAACGTCCTGACTTTC
TRBD1	TRBV28	NA	TRBJ2-2	CASSRGQHTGELFF	TGTGCCAGCAGCCGGGGACAGCACACCGGGGAGCTGTTTTTT
TRBD2	TRBV19	NA	TRBJ2-3	CASSISRGGSTDTQYF	TGTGCCAGTAGTATAAGCCGGGGGGGTAGCACAGATACGCAGTATTTT
TRBD1	TRBV7-2	NA	TRBJ1-2	CASSPGTGRNGYTF	TGTGCCAGCAGCCCCGGGACAGGGAGAAATGGCTACACCTTC
TRBD2	TRBV2	many	TRBJ2-5	CASGGLAGPGTQYF	TGTGCCAGCGGGGGACTAGCGGGGCCCGGGACCCAGTACTTC